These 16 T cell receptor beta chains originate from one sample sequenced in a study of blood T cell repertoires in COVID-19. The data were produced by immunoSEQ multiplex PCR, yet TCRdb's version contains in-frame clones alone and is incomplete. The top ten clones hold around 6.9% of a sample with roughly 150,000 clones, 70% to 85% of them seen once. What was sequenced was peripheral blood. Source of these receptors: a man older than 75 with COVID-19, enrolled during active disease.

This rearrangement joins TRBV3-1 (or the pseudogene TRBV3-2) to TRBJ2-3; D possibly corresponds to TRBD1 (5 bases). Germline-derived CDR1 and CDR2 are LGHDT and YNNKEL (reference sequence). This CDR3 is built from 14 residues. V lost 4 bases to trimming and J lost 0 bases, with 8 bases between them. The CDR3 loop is CASSPRQSTDTQYF. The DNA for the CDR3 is TGTGCCAGCAGCCCGCGACAGAGCACAGATACGCAGTATTTT.

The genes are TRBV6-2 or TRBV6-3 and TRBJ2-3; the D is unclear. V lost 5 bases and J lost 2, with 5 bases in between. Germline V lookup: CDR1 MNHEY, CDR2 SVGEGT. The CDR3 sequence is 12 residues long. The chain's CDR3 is CASSLLTDTQYF. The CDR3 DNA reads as TGTGCCAGCAGTCTACTCACAGATACGCAGTATTTT.

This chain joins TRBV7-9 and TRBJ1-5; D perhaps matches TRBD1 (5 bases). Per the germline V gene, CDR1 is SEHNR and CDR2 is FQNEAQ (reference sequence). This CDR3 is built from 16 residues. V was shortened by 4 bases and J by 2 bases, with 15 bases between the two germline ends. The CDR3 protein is CASSSGLRGGNQPQHF. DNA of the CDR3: TGTGCCAGCAGCTCGGGACTACGAGGTGGCAATCAGCCCCAGCATTTT.

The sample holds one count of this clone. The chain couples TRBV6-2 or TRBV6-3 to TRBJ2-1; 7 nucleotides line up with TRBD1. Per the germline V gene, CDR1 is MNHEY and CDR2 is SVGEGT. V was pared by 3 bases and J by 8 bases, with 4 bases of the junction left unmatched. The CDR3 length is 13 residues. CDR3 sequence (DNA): TGTGCCAGCAGTTATACAGGGGCCGATGAGCAGTTCTTC. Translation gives CASSYTGADEQFF.

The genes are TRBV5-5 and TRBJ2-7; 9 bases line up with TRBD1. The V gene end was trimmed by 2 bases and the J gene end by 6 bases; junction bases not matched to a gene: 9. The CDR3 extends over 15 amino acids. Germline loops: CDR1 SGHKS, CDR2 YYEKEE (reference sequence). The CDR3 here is CASSFSGQGPGEQYF. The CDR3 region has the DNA TGTGCCAGCAGCTTTTCGGGACAGGGTCCCGGCGAGCAGTACTTC.

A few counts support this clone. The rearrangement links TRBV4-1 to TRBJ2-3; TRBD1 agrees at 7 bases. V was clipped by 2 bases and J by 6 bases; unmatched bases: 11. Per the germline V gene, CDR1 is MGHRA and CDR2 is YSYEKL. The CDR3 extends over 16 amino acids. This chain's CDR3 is CASSQNPGQRWDTQYF. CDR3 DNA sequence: TGCGCCAGCAGCCAAAACCCGGGACAGCGCTGGGATACGCAGTATTTT.

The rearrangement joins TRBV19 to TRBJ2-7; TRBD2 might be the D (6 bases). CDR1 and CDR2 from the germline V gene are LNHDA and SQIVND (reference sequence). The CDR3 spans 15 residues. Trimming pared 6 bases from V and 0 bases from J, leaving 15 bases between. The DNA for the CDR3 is TGTGCCAGTAGCTCTGGGACTCGCAGCTCCTACGAGCAGTACTTC. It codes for CASSSGTRSSYEQYF.

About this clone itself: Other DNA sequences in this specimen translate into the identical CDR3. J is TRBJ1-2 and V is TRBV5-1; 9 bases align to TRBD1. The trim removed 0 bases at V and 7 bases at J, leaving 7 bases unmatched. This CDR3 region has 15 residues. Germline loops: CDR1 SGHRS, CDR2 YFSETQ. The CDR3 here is CASSLAGQGLGGYTF. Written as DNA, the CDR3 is TGCGCCAGCAGCTTGGCGGGACAGGGTTTAGGTGGCTACACCTTC.

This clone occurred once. CDR3 region: CASSILDRNSPLHF. In DNA form, the CDR3 reads TGTGCCAGTAGTATACTGGACAGGAATTCACCCCTCCACTTT. V and J are TRBV19 and TRBJ1-6; 7 nucleotides align to TRBD1. The J segment lost 7 bases and the V segment lost 2 bases, leaving 2 bases of the junction unmatched. CDR3 length equals 14 residues. The germline V gene encodes CDR1 LNHDA and CDR2 SQIVND (reference sequence).

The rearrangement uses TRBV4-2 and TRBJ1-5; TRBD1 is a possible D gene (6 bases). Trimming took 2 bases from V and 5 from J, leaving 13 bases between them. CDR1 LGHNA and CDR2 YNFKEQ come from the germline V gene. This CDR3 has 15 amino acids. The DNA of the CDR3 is TGTGCCAGCAGCCAAACTACAGGGTTGGATCAGCCCCAGCATTTT. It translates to CASSQTTGLDQPQHF.

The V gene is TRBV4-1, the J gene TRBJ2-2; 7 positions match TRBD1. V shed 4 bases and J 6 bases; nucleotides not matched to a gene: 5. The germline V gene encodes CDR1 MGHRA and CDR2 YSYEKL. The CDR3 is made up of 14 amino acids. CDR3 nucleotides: TGCGCCAGCAGCCGACCTCAGGGGGCCGGGGAGCTGTTTTTT. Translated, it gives CASSRPQGAGELFF.

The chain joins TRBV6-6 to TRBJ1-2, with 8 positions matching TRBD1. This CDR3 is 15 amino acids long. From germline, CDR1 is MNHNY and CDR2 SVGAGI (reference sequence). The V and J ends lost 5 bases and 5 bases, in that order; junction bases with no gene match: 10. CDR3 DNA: TGTGCCAGCAGTAACGGCAGGGGGCGCGAGTATGGCTACACCTTC. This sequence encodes CASSNGRGREYGYTF.

The CDR3 DNA is TGTGCCAGCAGTTCGGACAGGGGCCATCACACCTTC. Amino acids: CASSSDRGHHTF. The rearrangement links TRBV6-5 to TRBJ1-2; 9 bases are a match to TRBD1. This CDR3 contains 12 residues. Germline-derived CDR1 and CDR2 are MNHEY and SVGAGI. Trimming cost V 4 bases and J 12 bases; bases outside gene matches: 6.

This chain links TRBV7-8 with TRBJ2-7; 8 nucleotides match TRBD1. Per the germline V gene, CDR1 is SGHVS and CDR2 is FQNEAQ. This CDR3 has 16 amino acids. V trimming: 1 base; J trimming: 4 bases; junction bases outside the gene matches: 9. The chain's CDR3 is CASSLGVGQGTYEQYF. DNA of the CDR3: TGTGCCAGCAGCTTAGGTGTCGGACAGGGAACATACGAGCAGTACTTC.

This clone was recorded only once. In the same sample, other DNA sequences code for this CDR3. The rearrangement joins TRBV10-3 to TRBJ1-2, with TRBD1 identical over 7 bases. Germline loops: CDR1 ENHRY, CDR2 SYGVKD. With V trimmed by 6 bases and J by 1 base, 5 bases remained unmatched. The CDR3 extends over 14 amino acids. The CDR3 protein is CAIRGDRGNYGYTF. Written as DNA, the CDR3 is TGTGCCATCAGGGGGGACAGAGGTAACTATGGCTACACCTTC.

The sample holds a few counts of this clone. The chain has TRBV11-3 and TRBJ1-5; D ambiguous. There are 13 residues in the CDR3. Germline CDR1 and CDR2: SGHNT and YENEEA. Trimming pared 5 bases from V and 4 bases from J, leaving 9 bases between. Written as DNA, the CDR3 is TGTGCCAGCAGCACACAGTTTAATCAGCCCCAGCATTTT. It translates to CASSTQFNQPQHF.